This T cell receptor beta chain was recovered during a study of blood T cell repertoires in COVID-19. The germline V gene has CDR1 LNHDA and CDR2 SQIVND (reference sequence). The CDR3 loop spans 11 amino acids. Between the trimmed V and J ends, which lost 7 bases and 12 bases, there was a span of 10 bases. The protocol was immunoSEQ multiplex PCR, while the TCRdb copy is restricted to in-frame clones and leaves out a portion. The sample contains a few hundred thousand clones, about four fifths of which appear only once. V is TRBV19 and J is TRBJ1-6, with D unresolved. Sequencing was performed on peripheral blood. This TCR was sampled from a woman aged 18-29 years with acute or convalescent COVID-19. The CDR3: CASTQTGPLHF. As DNA, the CDR3 is TGTGCCAGTACCCAAACGGGACCCCTCCACTTT.